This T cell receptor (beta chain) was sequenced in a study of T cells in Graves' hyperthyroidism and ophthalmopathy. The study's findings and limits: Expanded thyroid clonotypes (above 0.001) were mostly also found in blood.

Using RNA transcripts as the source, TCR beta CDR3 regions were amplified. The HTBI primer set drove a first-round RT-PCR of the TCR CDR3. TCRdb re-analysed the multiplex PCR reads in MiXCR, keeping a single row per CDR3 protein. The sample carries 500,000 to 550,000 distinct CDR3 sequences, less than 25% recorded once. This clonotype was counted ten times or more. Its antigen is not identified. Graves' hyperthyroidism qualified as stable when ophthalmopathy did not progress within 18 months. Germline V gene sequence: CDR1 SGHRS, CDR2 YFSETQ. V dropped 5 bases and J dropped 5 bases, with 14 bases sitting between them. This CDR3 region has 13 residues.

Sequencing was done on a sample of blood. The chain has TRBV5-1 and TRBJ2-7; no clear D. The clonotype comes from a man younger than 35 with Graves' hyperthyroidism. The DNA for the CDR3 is TGCGCCAGCAGGGTGACCGACTTTCACGAGCAGTACTTC. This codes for CASRVTDFHEQYF.